The TCR beta chain described here comes from a study of cytomegalovirus exposure and HLA in healthy donors. With regard to this clone: Its antigen remains unidentified.

Overall study results and limits: Associated with cytomegalovirus, according to the listing, were about 160 TCR beta chains.

Primers for the PCR totalled 60 Vbeta and 13 Jbeta. The data were produced by immunoSEQ multiplex PCR, yet TCRdb's version contains in-frame clones alone and is incomplete. The sample holds nearly 200,000 clones, 82% seen once. The V gene's germline CDR1 is MNHEY and CDR2 SVGAGI. The V end lost 0 bases, the J end lost 10 bases, and 10 bases lay between the germline ends. The CDR3 spans 14 residues. Sample: PBMCs. The origin of this receptor is a boy between 2 and 15 years old in good health and CMV-seronegative. The chain joins TRBV6-5 to TRBJ1-6; D ambiguous. The DNA for the CDR3 is TGTGCCAGCAGTTACTCGAGAGGTCAGTCACCCCTCCACTTT. Residues: CASSYSRGQSPLHF.